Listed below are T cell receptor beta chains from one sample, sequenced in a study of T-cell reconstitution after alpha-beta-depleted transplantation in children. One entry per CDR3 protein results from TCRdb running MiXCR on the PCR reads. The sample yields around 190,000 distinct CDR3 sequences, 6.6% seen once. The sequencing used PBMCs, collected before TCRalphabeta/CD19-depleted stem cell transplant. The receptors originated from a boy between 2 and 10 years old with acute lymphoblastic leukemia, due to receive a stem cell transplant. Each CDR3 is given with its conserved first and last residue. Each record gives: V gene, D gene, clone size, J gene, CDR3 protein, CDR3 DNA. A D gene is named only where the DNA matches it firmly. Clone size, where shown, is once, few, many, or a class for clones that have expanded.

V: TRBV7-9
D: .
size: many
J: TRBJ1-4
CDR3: CASSRVEDEKLFF
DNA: TGTGCCAGCTCCAGGGTAGAAGATGAAAAACTGTTTTTT

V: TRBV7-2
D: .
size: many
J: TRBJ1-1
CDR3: CASTAQGGTEAFF
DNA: TGTGCCAGCACCGCACAGGGAGGCACTGAAGCTTTCTTT

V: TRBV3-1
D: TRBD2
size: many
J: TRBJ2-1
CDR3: CASSQETTSGRVEQFF
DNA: TGTGCCAGCAGCCAAGAGACAACTAGCGGGAGGGTCGAGCAGTTCTTC

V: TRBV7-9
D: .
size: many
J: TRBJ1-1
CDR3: CASSRIRGGNTEAFF
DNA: TGTGCCAGCAGCCGGATCAGGGGAGGGAACACTGAAGCTTTCTTT

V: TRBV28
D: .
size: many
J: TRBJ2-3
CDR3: CASSLGRGANIDTDTQYF
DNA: TGTGCCAGCAGTTTGGGGCGGGGCGCGAACATTGACACAGATACGCAGTATTTT

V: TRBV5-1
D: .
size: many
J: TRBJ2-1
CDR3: CASSFRGDNEQFF
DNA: TGCGCCAGCAGCTTTAGAGGGGATAATGAGCAGTTCTTC

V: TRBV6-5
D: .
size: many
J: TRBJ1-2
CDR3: CASSYRVARNPLTNYGYTF
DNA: TGTGCCAGCAGTTATAGGGTCGCCCGGAACCCCTTAACTAACTATGGCTACACCTTC

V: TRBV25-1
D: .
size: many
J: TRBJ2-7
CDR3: CASSAGTAAYEQYF
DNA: TGTGCCAGCAGCGCCGGGACGGCCGCCTACGAGCAGTACTTC

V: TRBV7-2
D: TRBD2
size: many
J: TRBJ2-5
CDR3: CASSLGGTTKTQYF
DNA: TGTGCCAGCAGCTTAGGGGGGACTACCAAGACCCAGTACTTC

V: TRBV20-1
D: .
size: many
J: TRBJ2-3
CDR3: CSASGGFRTDTQYF
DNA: TGCAGTGCTAGTGGCGGCTTCCGCACAGATACGCAGTATTTT

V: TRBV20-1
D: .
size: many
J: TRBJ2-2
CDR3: CSATFHTGELFF
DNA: TGCAGTGCTACTTTTCACACCGGGGAGCTGTTTTTT

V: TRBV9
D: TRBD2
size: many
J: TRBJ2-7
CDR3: CASSALANSYEQYF
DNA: TGTGCCAGCAGCGCACTAGCGAACTCCTACGAGCAGTACTTC

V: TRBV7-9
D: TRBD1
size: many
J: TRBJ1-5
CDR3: CASSLSGGQPQHF
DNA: TGTGCCAGCAGCTTATCAGGGGGCCAGCCCCAGCATTTT

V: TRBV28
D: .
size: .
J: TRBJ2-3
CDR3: CASRAGDSNTDTQYF
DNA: TGTGCCAGCAGAGCCGGGGACTCCAACACAGATACGCAGTATTTT

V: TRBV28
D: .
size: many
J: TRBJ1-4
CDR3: CASSLEQANEKLFF
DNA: TGTGCCAGCAGTTTGGAGCAAGCGAATGAAAAACTGTTTTTT

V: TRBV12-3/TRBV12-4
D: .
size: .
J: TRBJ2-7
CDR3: CASSSLTPYEQYF
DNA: TGTGCCAGCAGTTCGTTGACCCCCTACGAGCAGTACTTC

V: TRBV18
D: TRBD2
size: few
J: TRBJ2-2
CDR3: CASSPGRLAGANTGELFF
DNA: TGTGCCAGCTCACCGGGCCGACTAGCGGGGGCCAACACCGGGGAGCTGTTTTTT

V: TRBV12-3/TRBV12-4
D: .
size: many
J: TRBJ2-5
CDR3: CASRIQAVTETQYF
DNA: TGTGCCAGCAGGATACAGGCGGTAACGGAGACCCAGTACTTC

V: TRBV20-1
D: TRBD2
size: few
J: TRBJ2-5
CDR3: CSASHPNSGIPQETQYF
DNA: TGCAGTGCGAGTCACCCTAATAGCGGGATCCCGCAAGAGACCCAGTACTTC

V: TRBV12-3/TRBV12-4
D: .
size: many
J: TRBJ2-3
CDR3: CASSWQGDTQYF
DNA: TGTGCCAGCAGTTGGCAGGGGGATACGCAGTATTTT

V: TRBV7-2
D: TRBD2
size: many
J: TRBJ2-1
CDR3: CASSLGGGGDEQFF
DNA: TGTGCCAGCAGCTTAGGCGGGGGAGGGGATGAGCAGTTCTTC

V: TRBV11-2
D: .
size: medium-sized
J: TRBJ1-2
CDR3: CASSSTDANYGYTF
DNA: TGTGCCAGCAGCTCGACAGACGCTAACTATGGCTACACCTTC

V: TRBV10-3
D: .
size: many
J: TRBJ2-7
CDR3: CAISGTGYGQYF
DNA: TGTGCCATCAGTGGCACAGGGTACGGGCAGTACTTC

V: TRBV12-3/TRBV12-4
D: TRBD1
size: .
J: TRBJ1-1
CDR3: CASWFRDRGTPEAFF
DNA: TGTGCCAGCTGGTTCCGGGACAGAGGAACTCCGGAAGCTTTCTTT

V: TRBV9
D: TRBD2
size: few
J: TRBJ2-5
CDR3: CASSAPRAGGIQETQYF
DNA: TGTGCCAGCAGCGCTCCCCGGGCGGGGGGGATCCAAGAGACCCAGTACTTC

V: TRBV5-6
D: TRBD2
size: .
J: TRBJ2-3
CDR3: CASSFKRGNTDTQYF
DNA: TGTGCCAGCAGCTTTAAGCGGGGGAACACAGATACGCAGTATTTT

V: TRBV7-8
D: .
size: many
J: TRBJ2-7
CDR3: CASSLVRTNLGEQYF
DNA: TGTGCCAGCAGCTTAGTTAGGACTAACCTTGGGGAGCAGTACTTC

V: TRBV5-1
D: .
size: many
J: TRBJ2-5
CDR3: CASSLEGAQYF
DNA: TGCGCCAGCAGCTTGGAGGGAGCCCAGTACTTC

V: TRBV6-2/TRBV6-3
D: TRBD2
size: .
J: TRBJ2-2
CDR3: CASKRGASGYIWAGELFF
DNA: TGTGCCAGCAAGAGAGGGGCTAGCGGTTATATATGGGCCGGGGAGCTGTTTTTT

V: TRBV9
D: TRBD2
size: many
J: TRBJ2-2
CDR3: CASSVEGLAANTGELFF
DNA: TGTGCCAGCAGCGTAGAGGGACTAGCGGCTAACACCGGGGAGCTGTTTTTT

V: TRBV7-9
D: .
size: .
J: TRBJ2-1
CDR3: CASTETDTGNEQFF
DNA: TGTGCCAGCACCGAAACGGACACAGGAAATGAGCAGTTCTTC

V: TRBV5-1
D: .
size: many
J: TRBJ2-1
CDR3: CASSLAIAMDEQFF
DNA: TGCGCCAGCAGCTTGGCCATAGCAATGGATGAGCAGTTCTTC

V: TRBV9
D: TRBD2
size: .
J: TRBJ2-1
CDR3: CASSVTSTTYNEQFF
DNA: TGTGCCAGCAGCGTGACTAGCACAACCTACAATGAGCAGTTCTTC

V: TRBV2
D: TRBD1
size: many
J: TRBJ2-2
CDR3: CASSETGASNTGELFF
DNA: TGTGCCAGCAGTGAAACAGGGGCCTCCAACACCGGGGAGCTGTTTTTT

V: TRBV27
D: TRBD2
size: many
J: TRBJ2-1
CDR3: CASSPRTSGSRFNEQFF
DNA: TGTGCCAGCAGTCCCCGAACTAGCGGGAGTCGGTTTAATGAGCAGTTCTTC

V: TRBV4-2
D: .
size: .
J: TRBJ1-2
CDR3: CASSRRQPNYGYTF
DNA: TGTGCCAGCAGCCGGCGACAGCCTAACTATGGCTACACCTTC